These 10 T cell receptor beta chains originate from one sample sequenced in a study of tumor and adjacent non-tumor tissue in lung cancer. RNA was extracted from bulk tissue without any cell sorting. TCRbeta libraries were built with three rounds of nested PCR, modified from ARM-PCR. TCRdb reprocessed the multiplex PCR reads with MiXCR, giving one entry per CDR3 protein. This sample yields tens of thousands of distinct CDR3 sequences, of which 55% to 80% are seen a single time; around 10% belongs to the top ten. The specimen sequenced was lung tumor tissue. The receptors here all came from a woman in her thirties or forties with non-small cell lung cancer.

In its sample, this clonotype was seen once. The chain links TRBV28 to TRBJ2-3; TRBD1 or TRBD2 may be the D gene (5 bases each). The germline CDR1 and CDR2 sequences are MDHEN and SYDVKM. CDR3 length: 16 amino acids. V lost 6 bases, J lost 5 bases, and 21 bases lay in between. The CDR3 nucleotides are TGTGCCAGCAGACGGCATTGGGGACCTGGCATAGATACGCAGTATTTT. Translation gives CASRRHWGPGIDTQYF.

A remark on this clonotype: With a much larger clone just one base away, this may be a read error. The chain recombines TRBV20-1 with TRBJ2-5; no definite D call. The germline V gene encodes CDR1 DFQATT and CDR2 SNEGSKA (reference sequence). The CDR3 contains 10 residues. CDR3 amino acids: CSPTIETQYF. CDR3 sequence (DNA): TGCAGCCCAACGATAGAGACCCAGTACTTC.

Details on this clonotype: The CDR3 end shows no conserved phenylalanine or tryptophan, and so a read error is likely. V usage is TRBV11-3 and J usage is TRBJ1-6; the D gene is possibly TRBD1 (5 bases). The CDR3 has 15 residues. Per germline, CDR1 SGHNT and CDR2 YENEEA. CDR3 coding DNA: TGTGCCAGCAGCTTACGTGGGGCCGGCAATTCACACCTCCACTTA. It translates to CASSLRGAGNSHLHL.

The chain has TRBV6-1 and TRBJ2-7, with 7 bases that match TRBD2. Per the germline V gene, CDR1 is MNHNS and CDR2 is SASEGT. V was pared by 7 bases and J by 6 bases, with 15 bases of the junction left unmatched. The CDR3 covers 15 residues. CDR3 nucleotides: TGTGCCAGCACTGACCAGCGGGGCGGCAACTCCGAGCAGTACTTC. Its protein product is CASTDQRGGNSEQYF.

Points on this clonotype: One end of the junction is discordant with germline, which a read error may explain. The chain couples TRBV29-1 to TRBJ2-3, with 11 positions matching TRBD2. Germline V CDR1 and CDR2: SQVTM, ANQGSEA. The CDR3 length is 18 residues. In DNA, the CDR3 is TGCAACGTTGAAGATCAGAGGGAGACTAGCGGGAACCGAGATACGCAGTATTTT. Translation gives CNVEDQRETSGNRDTQYF.

This clonotype was observed once. A junction boundary mismatches the germline segment, possibly from a read error. The chain joins TRBV6-5 to TRBJ2-6; D may be TRBD2 (5 bases). The germline V gene has CDR1 MNHEY and CDR2 SVGAGI. The CDR3 contains 16 residues. In DNA form, the CDR3 reads TGTGTCAGCAGTTGGACTCAAACCCCTGGGGCCAACGTCCTGACTTTC. Protein sequence: CVSSWTQTPGANVLTF.

The chain joins TRBV29-1 to TRBJ2-1, with 8 bases identical to TRBD2. The CDR3 extends over 14 amino acids. Germline V gene sequence: CDR1 SQVTM, CDR2 ANQGSEA. The CDR3 reads CTVNSGVSYNEQFF. The CDR3 nucleotides read TGCACCGTGAATAGCGGGGTCTCTTACAATGAGCAGTTCTTC.

On this clonotype: One base away lies a much larger clone, so this may be a sequencing read error. The CDR3 protein is CASSSRQRAYEQYF. The DNA for the CDR3 is TGTGCCAGCAGTTCCCGACAGCGGGCCTACGAGCAGTACTTC. The chain joins TRBV28 to TRBJ2-7, with D possibly being TRBD2 (6 bases). Trimming shortened V by 4 bases and J by 2 bases, and 12 bases separated the two germline ends. Germline V CDR1 and CDR2: MDHEN, SYDVKM. The CDR3 spans 14 residues.

A remark on this clonotype: Germline and junction disagree at one end, which may indicate a read error. The chain carries TRBV29-1 and TRBJ2-5, with D possibly matching TRBD1 (6 bases). CDR1 and CDR2 (germline): SQVTM, ANQGSEA. The length of the CDR3 is 12 residues. The CDR3 sequence: CSVDRTAETLYF. The CDR3 region has the DNA TGCAGCGTTGACCGGACAGCAGAAACCCTGTACTTC. Using reference TRBV29-1 and TRBJ2-5 for the parts outside the CDR3, the full variable domain is SAVISQKPSRDICQRGTSLTIQCQVDSQVTMMFWYRQQPGQSLTLIATANQGSEATYESGFVIDKFPISRPNLTFSTLTVSNMSPEDSSIYLCSVDRTAETLYFGPGTRLLVL.

Note on this clonotype: A much larger clone differs by one base, so this may be a read error. The CDR3 carries no conserved terminal phenylalanine or tryptophan, so it likely arises from a read error. V usage is TRBV11-2 and J usage is TRBJ2-2, with no clear D. This CDR3 spans 15 amino acids. Germline V lookup: CDR1 SGHAT, CDR2 FQNNGV. CDR3 sequence reads: CVSSFLDVGTGELFL. DNA for the CDR3: TGTGTCAGCAGCTTTCTCGATGTCGGTACGGGGGAGCTGTTTTTG.